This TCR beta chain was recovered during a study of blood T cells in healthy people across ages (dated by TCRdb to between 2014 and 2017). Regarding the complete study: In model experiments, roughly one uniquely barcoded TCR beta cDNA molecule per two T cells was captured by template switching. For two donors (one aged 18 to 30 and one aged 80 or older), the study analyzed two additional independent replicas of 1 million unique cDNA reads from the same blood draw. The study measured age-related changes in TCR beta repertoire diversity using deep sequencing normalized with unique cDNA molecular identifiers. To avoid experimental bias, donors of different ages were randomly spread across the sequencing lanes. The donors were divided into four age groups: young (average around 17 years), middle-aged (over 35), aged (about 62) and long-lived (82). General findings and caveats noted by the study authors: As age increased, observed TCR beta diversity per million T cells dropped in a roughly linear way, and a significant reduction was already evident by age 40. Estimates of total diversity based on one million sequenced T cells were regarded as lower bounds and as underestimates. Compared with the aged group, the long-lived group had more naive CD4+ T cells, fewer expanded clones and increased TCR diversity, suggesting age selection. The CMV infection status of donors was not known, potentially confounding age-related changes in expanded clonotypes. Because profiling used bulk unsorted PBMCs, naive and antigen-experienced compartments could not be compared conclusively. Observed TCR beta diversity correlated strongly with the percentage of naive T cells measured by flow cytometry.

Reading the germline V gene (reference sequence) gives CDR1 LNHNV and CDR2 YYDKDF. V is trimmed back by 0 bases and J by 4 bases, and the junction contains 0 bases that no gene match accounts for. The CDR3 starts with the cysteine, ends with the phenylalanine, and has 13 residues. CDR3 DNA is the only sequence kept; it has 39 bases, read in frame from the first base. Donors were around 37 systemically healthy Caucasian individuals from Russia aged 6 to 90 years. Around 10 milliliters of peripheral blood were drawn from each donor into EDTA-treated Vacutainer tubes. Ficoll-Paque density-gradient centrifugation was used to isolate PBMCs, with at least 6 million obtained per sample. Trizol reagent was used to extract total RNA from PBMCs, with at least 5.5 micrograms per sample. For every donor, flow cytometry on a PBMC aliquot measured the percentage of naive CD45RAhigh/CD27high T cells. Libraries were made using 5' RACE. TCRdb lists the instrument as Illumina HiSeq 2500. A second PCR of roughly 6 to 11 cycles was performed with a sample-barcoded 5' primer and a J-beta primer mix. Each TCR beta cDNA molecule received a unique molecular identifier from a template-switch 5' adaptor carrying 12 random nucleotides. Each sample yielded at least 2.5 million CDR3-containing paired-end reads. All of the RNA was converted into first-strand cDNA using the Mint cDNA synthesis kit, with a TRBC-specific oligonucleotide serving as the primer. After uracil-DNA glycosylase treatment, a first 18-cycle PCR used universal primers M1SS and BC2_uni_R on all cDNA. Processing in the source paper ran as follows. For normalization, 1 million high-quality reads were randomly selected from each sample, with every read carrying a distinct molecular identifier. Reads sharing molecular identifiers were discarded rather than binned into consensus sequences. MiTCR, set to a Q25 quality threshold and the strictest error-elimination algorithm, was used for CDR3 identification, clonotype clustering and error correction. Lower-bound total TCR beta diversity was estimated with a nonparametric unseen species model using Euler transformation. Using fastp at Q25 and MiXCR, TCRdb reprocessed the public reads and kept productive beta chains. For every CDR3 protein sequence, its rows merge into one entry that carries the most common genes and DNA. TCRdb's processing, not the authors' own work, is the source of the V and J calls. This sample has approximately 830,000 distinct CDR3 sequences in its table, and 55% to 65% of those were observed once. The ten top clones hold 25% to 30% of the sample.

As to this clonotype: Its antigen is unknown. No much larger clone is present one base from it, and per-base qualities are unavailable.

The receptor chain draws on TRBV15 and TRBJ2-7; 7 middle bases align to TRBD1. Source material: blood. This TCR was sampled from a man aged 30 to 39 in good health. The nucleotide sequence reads TGTGCCACCAGCAGAGAGGGACAGTACGAGCAGTACTTC. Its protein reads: CATSREGQYEQYF.